One and the same sample provided the 29 T cell receptor beta chains below, sequenced in a study of cytomegalovirus exposure and HLA in healthy donors. Clones were sequenced by immunoSEQ multiplex PCR, and TCRdb holds only the in-frame ones, with some missing. The table has under 150,000 clones, 90% to 95% seen once; the top ten hold about 0.64%. Specimen: PBMCs. The origin of the receptors is a man aged 18 to 29 in good health and CMV-seronegative.

This chain uses TRBV6-5 with TRBJ2-5; weak D call: TRBD1 (5 bases). The CDR3 is 14 residues long. Trimming took off 2 bases at V and 4 bases at J, with 11 bases between the two ends. In germline, CDR1 is MNHEY, CDR2 SVGAGI. CDR3 in DNA: TGTGCCAGCAGTTACGGTTCAGGGCGAGAGACCCAGTACTTC. Its protein is CASSYGSGRETQYF.

V usage is TRBV6-1 and J usage is TRBJ1-1, with D uncertain. CDR1 is MNHNS, CDR2 SASEGT, per germline. The CDR3 spans 13 residues. V was shortened by 7 bases and J by 0 bases, with 9 bases between the two germline ends. The CDR3 DNA sequence: TGTGCCAGCATTTACACCTTGAACACTGAAGCTTTCTTT. It encodes CASIYTLNTEAFF.

The chain is built from TRBV11-1 and TRBJ1-2; D unresolved. Germline values: CDR1 SGHAT, CDR2 FQDESV (reference sequence). Trimming pared 1 base from V and 7 bases from J, leaving 13 bases between. This CDR3 region has 14 residues. The CDR3 DNA follows: TGTGCCAGCAGCTTAGTCTCCAGTCCGGGTGGCTACACCTTC. Residues: CASSLVSSPGGYTF.

The chain combines TRBV7-8 with TRBJ1-4, with 7 bases aligning to TRBD1. V gave up 0 bases and J gave up 4 bases; unmatched junction bases: 5. Germline CDR1 is SGHVS and CDR2 is FQNEAQ. CDR3 length: 16 residues. In DNA form, the CDR3 reads TGTGCCAGCAGCTTAGCGGGGGGACAGATTAATGAAAAACTGTTTTTT. It is translated as CASSLAGGQINEKLFF.

The chain combines TRBV4-2 with TRBJ2-5, with D unresolved. The CDR3 runs 14 residues. Deletions cut 1 base from V and 2 bases from J, with 8 bases between. Germline-derived CDR1 and CDR2 are LGHNA and YNFKEQ. The CDR3 loop is CASSQAQLQETQYF. The DNA of the CDR3 is TGTGCCAGCAGCCAAGCCCAGTTACAAGAGACCCAGTACTTC.

The V call is TRBV18, the J call TRBJ2-7; 9 bases align to TRBD1. V lost 6 bases, J lost 2 bases, and 2 bases stayed unmatched. CDR1 and CDR2 from the germline V gene are KGHSH and LQKENI. The CDR3 runs 13 residues. The CDR3 is CASSGDRAYEQYF. The CDR3 coding sequence is TGTGCCAGCTCGGGGGACAGGGCCTACGAGCAGTACTTC.

V is TRBV28 and J is TRBJ1-1; the match to TRBD1 covers 8 bases. Germline V CDR1 and CDR2: MDHEN, SYDVKM. CDR3 length equals 17 residues. V shed 2 bases and J 4 bases; nucleotides not matched to a gene: 12. CDR3 DNA: TGTGCCAGCAGTTTAATGGCGACAGGGGCCGCGGTCACTGAAGCTTTCTTT. It encodes CASSLMATGAAVTEAFF.

The gene calls are TRBV27 and TRBJ2-1; TRBD2 matches at 10 bases. The CDR3 is made up of 17 amino acids. V trimming: 4 bases; J trimming: 2 bases; junction bases outside the gene matches: 8. The germline CDR1 and CDR2 sequences are MNHEY and SMNVEV (reference sequence). CDR3 DNA: TGTGCCAGCAGTTCGGTGTCGGGGACTAGCGCCTACAATGAGCAGTTCTTC. This translates into CASSSVSGTSAYNEQFF.

CDR3 amino acids: CASSFTAETKETQYF. DNA of the CDR3: TGTGCCAGCAGTTTCACAGCGGAGACAAAAGAGACCCAGTACTTC. The rearrangement uses TRBV6-4 and TRBJ2-5, with a tentative D call TRBD2 (5 bases). Germline lookup yields CDR1 MRHNA and CDR2 SNTAGT. The ends were cut back, 5 bases at V and 3 bases at J, with 16 bases in the middle. This CDR3 has 15 amino acids.

This chain connects TRBV5-4 to TRBJ2-7; 7 bases are shared with TRBD1. The germline V gene has CDR1 SGHNT and CDR2 YYREEE (reference sequence). Trimming cost V 0 bases and J 6 bases; bases outside gene matches: 3. The CDR3 length is 13 residues. The CDR3 is CASSLVGGSEQYF. As DNA, the CDR3 is TGTGCCAGCAGCTTGGTAGGGGGCTCCGAGCAGTACTTC.

V and J are TRBV21-1 and TRBJ2-3; TRBD1, the table's D call, lacks a check against the DNA. TRBV21-1 has pseudogene status. The CDR3 is 15 residues long. CDR3 loop: CASSLPDRGQDTQYF. Here the CDR3 DNA reads TGTGCCAGCAGCCTACCAGACAGGGGACAAGATACGCAGTATTTT.

This clone appeared a single time. The chain joins TRBV5-6 to TRBJ1-2; TRBD1 aligns across 8 bases. This CDR3 spans 15 amino acids. From germline, CDR1 is SGHDT and CDR2 YYEEEE. The trim removed 4 bases at V and 5 bases at J, leaving 10 bases unmatched. CDR3 nucleotide sequence: TGTGCCAGCAGCCCAGTGGGACAGGCAGAGTATGGCTACACCTTC. Residues: CASSPVGQAEYGYTF.

This clone was seen once. The DNA for the CDR3 is TGTGCCAGCAGAGTACAGTGGCAAGAGACCCAGTACTTC. As protein: CASRVQWQETQYF. V gene TRBV6-6 combines with J gene TRBJ2-5; D is uncertain. Germline V lookup: CDR1 MNHNY, CDR2 SVGAGI (reference sequence). The CDR3 extends over 13 amino acids. V lost 6 bases and J 2 bases, leaving 10 bases between the germline ends.

The chain carries TRBV4-1 and TRBJ1-2, with D unresolved. The CDR3 has 17 residues. The germline CDR1 and CDR2 sequences are MGHRA and YSYEKL. V was cut by 0 bases and J by 0 bases, with 14 bases left in between. The CDR3 bases are TGCGCCAGCAGCCAAGACCAAGCGAGCCACTCTAACTATGGCTACACCTTC. This translates into CASSQDQASHSNYGYTF.

The chain links TRBV7-4 to TRBJ1-5; the D gene is possibly TRBD1 (5 bases). The germline V and J ends were trimmed by 9 bases and 3 bases, with 24 bases remaining between them. Germline lookup yields CDR1 SGHVT and CDR2 SQSDAQ. The CDR3 covers 17 residues. CDR3 region: CARPRPDSIENNQPQHF. Written as DNA, the CDR3 is TGTGCCAGACCTCGCCCCGACAGCATCGAAAACAATCAGCCCCAGCATTTT. Full variable domain (rest looked up from reference TRBV7-4 and TRBJ1-5): GAGVSQSPRYKVAKRGRDVALRCDSISGHVTLYWYRQTLGQGSEVLTYSQSDAQRDKSGRPSGRFSAERPERSVSTLKIQRTEQGDSAVYLCARPRPDSIENNQPQHFGDGTRLSIL.

The V and J genes are TRBV6-1 and TRBJ2-7, with D unresolved. V lost 6 bases, J lost 5 bases, and 8 bases lay in between. Germline V gene sequence: CDR1 MNHNS, CDR2 SASEGT. This CDR3 comprises 11 residues. The CDR3 bases are TGTGCCAGCAGCCCTCTCCACGAGCAGTACTTC. Protein: CASSPLHEQYF.

The CDR3 reads CASSWDRGNYEQYF. Written as DNA, the CDR3 is TGTGCCAGCAGCTGGGACAGGGGAAACTACGAGCAGTACTTC. This chain joins TRBV11-2 and TRBJ2-7; 10 bases map to TRBD1. The CDR3 is 14 residues long. Germline V gives CDR1 SGHAT, CDR2 FQNNGV. V shed 4 bases, J shed 3 bases, and the junction held 3 bases outside the gene matches.

The gene calls are TRBV2 and TRBJ1-3; the D gene is possibly TRBD1 (6 bases). Looked up from germline, CDR1 is SNHLY and CDR2 is FYNNEI. The CDR3 covers 13 residues. Deletions cut 9 bases from V and 0 bases from J, with 9 bases between. CDR3 coding DNA: TGTGCCAGTGTGGACAGCTCTGGAAACACCATATATTTT. Protein sequence: CASVDSSGNTIYF.

The chain combines TRBV5-1 with TRBJ1-2; unclear D gene. The germline V gene has CDR1 SGHRS and CDR2 YFSETQ. The CDR3 totals 11 residues. The V gene lost 4 bases and the J gene lost 11 bases, with 12 bases spanning the gap. CDR3 loop: CASSALGFYTF. The DNA of the CDR3 is TGCGCCAGCAGCGCCCTCGGGTTTTACACCTTC.

The chain is built from TRBV27 and TRBJ2-5, with D possibly matching TRBD1 (6 bases). V lost 0 bases and J 5 bases, leaving 10 bases between the germline ends. The CDR3 is 14 amino acids. The germline CDR1 and CDR2 sequences are MNHEY and SMNVEV (reference sequence). CDR3 amino acids: CASSLSPGVETQYF. The CDR3 DNA is TGTGCCAGCAGTTTATCACCAGGGGTGGAGACCCAGTACTTC.

This chain connects TRBV9 to TRBJ1-6; 8 bases align to TRBD1. Germline-derived CDR1 and CDR2 are SGDLS and YYNGEE. This CDR3 contains 15 residues. Trimming at V came to 6 bases and at J to 10 bases, leaving 12 bases not matched to a gene. In DNA, the CDR3 is TGTGCCAGCACCGTCGAGCCAGGGGGCGGGTCACCCCTCCACTTT. It yields the protein CASTVEPGGGSPLHF.

This sequence joins TRBV12-5 and TRBJ2-7; TRBD2 matches 10 bases. The CDR3 has 19 amino acids. V gave up 0 bases and J gave up 2 bases; unmatched junction bases: 13. CDR1 is LGHNT, CDR2 FRNRAP, per germline. The CDR3 region has the DNA TGTGCTAGTGGTTTGGTACCGGACCCCAGCGGGAGGGCCGCCTACGAGCAGTACGTC. Its protein product is CASGLVPDPSGRAAYEQYV.

The V and J genes are TRBV13 and TRBJ2-5; a possible D gene is TRBD2 (5 bases). The ends were cut back, 5 bases at V and 2 bases at J, with 21 bases in the middle. Germline loops: CDR1 PRHDT, CDR2 FYEKMQ (reference sequence). The CDR3 loop spans 17 amino acids. As DNA, the CDR3 is TGTGCCAGCAGCCCACGGCGATTAGACTACCTACAAGAGACCCAGTACTTC. Protein sequence: CASSPRRLDYLQETQYF.

The CDR3 region has the DNA TGTGCCAGCAGCACGAGCGAATCCTACGAGCAGTACGTC. Its translation: CASSTSESYEQYV. The rearrangement uses TRBV21-1 and TRBJ2-7; the D call of TRBD2 is as the table states it, not checked on the DNA. TRBV21-1 is a pseudogene locus. The CDR3 totals 13 residues.

This chain connects TRBV11-3 to TRBJ2-1; 7 bases match TRBD2. Unmatched junction bases numbered 9, after V lost 3 bases and J lost 4 bases. Germline V lookup: CDR1 SGHNT, CDR2 YENEEA. This CDR3 region has 16 residues. The CDR3 spells CASSLTLARVYNEQFF. CDR3 coding DNA: TGTGCCAGCAGCTTGACACTAGCGCGCGTTTACAATGAGCAGTTCTTC.

This clone has a handful of counts. This specimen includes other DNA sequences encoding the same CDR3. The V call is TRBV9, the J call TRBJ2-5; 8 nucleotides match TRBD1. The J segment lost 5 bases and the V segment lost 3 bases, leaving 0 bases of the junction unmatched. Germline CDR1 reads SGDLS; CDR2 reads YYNGEE. The CDR3 covers 12 residues. The CDR3 spells CASSGQGETQYF. The CDR3 DNA reads TGTGCCAGCAGCGGACAGGGGGAGACCCAGTACTTC.

This chain uses TRBV7-2 with TRBJ1-1; D gene ambiguous. V lost 5 bases to trimming and J lost 5 bases, with 18 bases between them. CDR3 length equals 15 residues. Germline V gene sequence: CDR1 SGHTA, CDR2 FQGNSA. The CDR3 is CASSPRGYRRTEAFF. In nucleotides, the CDR3 is TGTGCCAGCAGCCCCCGGGGATACCGAAGGACTGAAGCTTTCTTT.

This chain joins TRBV7-6 and TRBJ2-2; D is unclear. The CDR3 runs to 13 residues. Germline V gene sequence: CDR1 SGHVS, CDR2 FNYEAQ. Trimming stripped 1 base from V and 7 bases from J, with 7 bases between. CDR3 region: CASSLVVGGELFF. Written as DNA, the CDR3 is TGTGCCAGCAGCTTAGTTGTCGGCGGGGAGCTGTTTTTT.

The CDR3 sequence is CASSPGRGTGYTF. CDR3 coding DNA: TGTGCCAGCTCACCAGGCAGGGGGACTGGCTACACCTTC. This sequence joins TRBV18 and TRBJ1-2, with TRBD1 identical over 7 bases. Trimming at V came to 2 bases and at J to 7 bases, leaving 4 bases not matched to a gene. This CDR3 is built from 13 residues. Germline assignment: CDR1 KGHSH and CDR2 LQKENI.